The 13 T cell receptor beta chains below come from one sample, sequenced in a study of T cells in Graves' hyperthyroidism and ophthalmopathy. Amplification targeted TCR beta CDR3 regions from RNA transcripts. First-round RT-PCR targeting the TCR CDR3 was performed with the HTBI primer set. Via MiXCR, TCRdb re-called the multiplex PCR reads, giving one row per CDR3 protein. Among 450,000 to 650,000 distinct CDR3 sequences listed, roughly 20% were seen once. The sample consisted of blood. The receptor set was obtained from a man between 18 and 35 years old with Graves' hyperthyroidism.

This clonotype was counted only a few times. Compared with germline, one end of the junction differs, possibly owing to a read error. The CDR3 loop is CASSRARGRDYGHTF. In nucleotides, the CDR3 is TGTGCCAGCTCACGCGCCAGGGGCAGAGACTATGGCCACACCTTC. V and J are TRBV18 and TRBJ1-2; maybe TRBD1 (6 bases). Germline V CDR1 and CDR2: KGHSH, LQKENI. The CDR3 extends over 15 amino acids.

To note about this clonotype: A read error is possible here, since a much larger clone lies one base away. J is TRBJ2-5 and V is TRBV12-3 or TRBV12-4, with TRBD2 matching over 12 bases. V dropped 4 bases and J dropped 5; count of bases not matched to a gene: 14. This CDR3 contains 18 residues. The CDR3 coding sequence is TGTGCCAGCAGTTCTCGACTAGCGGGGGTGGGGACGGCCGAGACCCAGTACTTC. It encodes CASSSRLAGVGTAETQYF.

This clonotype was detected a few times. The rearrangement uses TRBV19 and TRBJ2-5, with D perhaps given as TRBD1 or TRBD2 (5 bases each). Germline CDR1 and CDR2: LNHDA and SQIVND (reference sequence). V lost 6 bases, J lost 4 bases, and 18 bases lay in between. CDR3 length: 15 residues. The CDR3 nucleotides read TGTGCCAGTAGCGATCCAGGGAGAAATCGAGAGACCCAGTACTTC. Its protein product is CASSDPGRNRETQYF.

The CDR3 region is CATGASGQETQYF. CDR3 sequence (DNA): TGTGCCACCGGGGCTAGCGGCCAAGAGACCCAGTACTTC. V usage is TRBV15 and J usage is TRBJ2-5; 7 nucleotides match TRBD2. Unmatched junction bases numbered 4, after V lost 8 bases and J lost 1 base. The germline V gene encodes CDR1 LNHNV and CDR2 YYDKDF (reference sequence). This CDR3 comprises 13 residues.

The genes are TRBV29-1 and TRBJ1-2, with 8 bases matching TRBD1. The CDR3 totals 14 residues. CDR1 is SQVTM, CDR2 ANQGSEA, per germline. Trimming at V came to 7 bases and at J to 5 bases, leaving 12 bases not matched to a gene. The CDR3 bases are TGCAGCGCCTTCGGACAGGGAAAGGAGTATGGCTACACCTTC. This translates into CSAFGQGKEYGYTF.

The table lists this clonotype with many counts. The chain combines TRBV7-8 with TRBJ1-2; perhaps TRBD1 as D (6 bases). The CDR3 covers 15 residues. Germline lookup yields CDR1 SGHVS and CDR2 FQNEAQ. Trimming pared 6 bases from V and 0 bases from J, leaving 14 bases between. CDR3 protein: CASSPRQATNYGYTF. DNA of the CDR3: TGTGCCAGCAGTCCGAGACAGGCAACTAACTATGGCTACACCTTC.

As for this clonotype: A clone one base away is much larger, so this may be a read error. This chain connects TRBV11-1 to TRBJ1-2; D is uncertain. Germline CDR1 is SGHAT and CDR2 is FQDESV (reference sequence). Trimming cost V 5 bases and J 4 bases, with 14 bases left between them. CDR3 length: 14 residues. CDR3 in amino acids: CASSTADGTYGYTF. In DNA form, the CDR3 reads TGTGCCAGCAGCACCGCGGACGGAACCTATGGCTACACCTTC.

This clonotype has ten or more counts. The V and J genes are TRBV2 and TRBJ1-2, with D possibly matching TRBD1 (5 bases). V shed 5 bases and J shed 7 bases, with 17 bases lying between them. Germline-derived CDR1 and CDR2 are SNHLY and FYNNEI. The CDR3 covers 14 residues. The CDR3 DNA follows: TGTGCCAGCAGTTACCCTACAGGTGGAAGTGGCTACACCTTC. Its protein is CASSYPTGGSGYTF.

In its sample, this clonotype was seen many times. This rearrangement joins TRBV25-1 to TRBJ2-4; a weak D match, TRBD2 (5 bases). The ends were cut back, 8 bases at V and 1 base at J, with 15 bases in the middle. Germline V gene lookup returns CDR1 MGHDK and CDR2 SYGVNS. The CDR3 contains 15 residues. CDR3 in DNA: TGTGCCAGCCTAAGCGGCAGAGGGGCCAAAAACATTCAGTACTTC. It encodes CASLSGRGAKNIQYF.

The chain has TRBV30 and TRBJ1-2; D not resolved. V lost 6 bases to trimming and J lost 8 bases, with 10 bases between them. The CDR3 is 10 amino acids. Germline CDR1 and CDR2: GTSNPN and SVGIG (reference sequence). The CDR3 nucleotides read TGTGCCTGCCTTTGGGGAGGCTACACCTTC. This encodes CACLWGGYTF.

This clonotype was detected ten times or more. The chain has TRBV5-1 and TRBJ2-7; no clear D gene. The germline V gene encodes CDR1 SGHRS and CDR2 YFSETQ. CDR3 length equals 14 residues. V lost 0 bases and J 5 bases, leaving 12 bases between the germline ends. CDR3 amino acids: CASSLESPAHEQYF. The CDR3 DNA reads TGCGCCAGCAGCTTGGAGTCCCCCGCCCACGAGCAGTACTTC.

The sample holds many counts of this clonotype. The chain uses TRBV5-6 and TRBJ2-2; D is uncertain. The CDR3 consists of 12 residues. V was trimmed by 4 bases and J by 8 bases, leaving 9 bases between them. CDR1 and CDR2 from the germline V gene are SGHDT and YYEEEE. As DNA, the CDR3 is TGTGCCAGCAGCACGGACGAAGGGGAGCTGTTTTTT. Protein product: CASSTDEGELFF.

This clonotype occurred many times. The rearrangement uses TRBV12-3 or TRBV12-4 and TRBJ1-1; 8 positions match TRBD1. The ends lost 6 bases at V and 3 bases at J; junction bases unmatched: 9. The CDR3 consists of 15 residues. The CDR3 nucleotides read TGTGCCAGCAGCCGCACCCTGACAGGGGACACTGAAGCTTTCTTT. Protein product: CASSRTLTGDTEAFF.